The rows below give T cell receptor beta chains drawn from one sample of a study of PD-1 blockade in classical Hodgkin lymphoma. Repertoires were generated with immunoSEQ multiplex PCR, while TCRdb's copy carries only in-frame clones and drops some. This table has 95,000 to 100,000 clones, 80% to 90% appearing once. The material was peripheral blood mononuclear cells (PBMCs), obtained before the second cycle of nivolumab. The receptor source for this set is a human donor with classical Hodgkin lymphoma. The CDR3 runs from the conserved cysteine through the conserved F or W. Clone size, where shown, is once, few, many, or a class for clones that have expanded.

V,size,J,CDR3
TRBV4-1,.,TRBJ1-1,CASSPEGGFSGEAFF
TRBV7-2,.,TRBJ1-2,CASSLAQGTDGVGGYTF
TRBV7-2,.,TRBJ2-5,CATNKQLLQETQYF
TRBV19,.,TRBJ2-1,CASRGSGAYYNEQFF
TRBV7-2,.,TRBJ2-7,CASSFTGQYYEQYF
TRBV7-8,.,TRBJ2-3,CASSLIAGATLRSTDTQYF
TRBV27,.,.,CASSFEGKAYEQYF
TRBV27,.,TRBJ1-2,CASTSRESYGYTF
TRBV2,.,TRBJ1-3,CASSARVPGNTIYF
TRBV7-8,.,TRBJ2-4,CASSRHRMQGKNIQYF
TRBV2,.,TRBJ2-1,CASTDAYRGTSYNEQFF
TRBV6-4,.,TRBJ2-3,CASKHSSTDTQYF
TRBV19,.,TRBJ2-3,CASSTSGTSTDTQYF
TRBV5-8,.,TRBJ2-7,CASSRAGLAAPEQYF
TRBV9,once,TRBJ2-7,CASSVGAAGVPYEQYF
TRBV29-1,few,TRBJ1-3,CSVEWGNTIYF
TRBV6-5,.,TRBJ1-2,CASSPNRGQGYTF
TRBV13,.,TRBJ1-4,CASSIKQGDHEKLFF
TRBV4-1,few,TRBJ1-6,CASSQDQEPRNSPLHF
TRBV6-4,.,TRBJ1-5,CASSEQHSNQPQHF
TRBV9,.,TRBJ2-3,CASSVEGGGTTDTQYF
TRBV4-3,.,TRBJ1-1,CASSPAWTVNTEAFF
TRBV19,.,TRBJ1-1,CASRPPQGTEAFF
TRBV11-2,.,TRBJ1-1,CASSLVGGGADTEAFF
TRBV18,.,TRBJ2-1,CASSLSYPGASEQFF
TRBV27,once,TRBJ1-5,CASRTGPEPQHF
TRBV19,.,TRBJ1-1,CASSYMGNTEAFF
TRBV7-2,once,TRBJ1-2,CASSLKPRRDTNYGYTF
TRBV10-1,.,TRBJ2-5,CASSRTSGGETQYF
TRBV5-5,.,TRBJ2-3,CASSLLDRQWIDTQYF
TRBV18,once,TRBJ2-2,CASSPRQNTGELFF
TRBV5-1,.,TRBJ2-7,CASSLALGSDEQYF
TRBV5-1,.,TRBJ2-3,CASSLYQGTDTQYF
TRBV5-6,.,TRBJ1-2,CASSLAPQGTNYGYTF
TRBV28,.,TRBJ2-3,CAISTIRAVGTDTQYF
TRBV7-9,once,TRBJ2-3,CASSLGRGLKTDTQYF
TRBV6-5,few,TRBJ1-4,CASSYSGQQVEKLFF
TRBV5-8,.,TRBJ2-7,CASSLRDRGSYEQYF
TRBV19,.,TRBJ1-6,CASTGTGGWNSPLHF
TRBV29-1,.,TRBJ1-2,CSVDGAGSAYGYTF
TRBV10-3,.,TRBJ2-3,CAIGALAGGPSTDTQYF
TRBV5-1,.,TRBJ2-7,CASNRGNTYEQYF
TRBV7-9,.,TRBJ2-1,CASSLARVNEQFF
TRBV30,.,TRBJ2-6,CAWRAGANVLTF
TRBV20-1,.,TRBJ2-2,CSARGNGELFF
TRBV18,once,TRBJ1-3,CASSPIRGENTIYF
TRBV27,.,TRBJ2-3,CASSPGTGADTQYF
TRBV7-9,.,TRBJ1-2,CASSLAGRNYGYTF
TRBV19,.,TRBJ2-7,CASTPGAQRDEQYF
TRBV7-6,.,TRBJ2-2,CASSRQLNTGELFF
TRBV19,.,TRBJ2-7,CASSPSDRVGEQYF
TRBV19,.,TRBJ2-5,CASSLGPSAPETQYF
TRBV2,few,TRBJ1-2,CASSEARGIPF
TRBV11-3,.,TRBJ2-3,CASSHRTSGGTDTQYF
TRBV23-1,.,TRBJ1-2,CASSQDGSYGYTF
TRBV5-4,.,TRBJ1-2,CASSSGDRYHYGYTF
TRBV29-1,.,TRBJ1-1,CSVEGTGWSEAFF